The present T cell receptor (beta chain) was sequenced within a study of cytomegalovirus exposure and HLA in healthy donors. Worth noting for this clone: Antigen unknown.

Measured with immunoSEQ multiplex PCR; TCRdb has only the in-frame clones, and not every one. The table records 150,000 to 200,000 clones, more than 80% of them present only once. Findings and caveats of the study: The study labeled more than 150 TCR beta chains cytomegalovirus-associated. Cytomegalovirus status was reportedly diagnosed by the classifier with high specificity and sensitivity.

The CDR3 extends over 13 amino acids. J gave up 6 bases and V 5 bases, and 4 bases lay outside the gene matches. Germline-derived CDR1 and CDR2 are SGHTA and FQGNSA. Sequencing input: PBMCs. V and J are TRBV7-2 and TRBJ1-5; 7 bases line up with TRBD1. This sequence was found in a woman aged 18-35 years in good health and CMV-seropositive. The CDR3 reads CASSPDRAQPQHF. DNA for the CDR3: TGTGCCAGCAGCCCAGACAGGGCTCAGCCCCAGCATTTT. The full variable domain, with the rest looked up from reference TRBV7-2 and TRBJ1-5, is GAGVSQSPSNKVTEKGKDVELRCDPISGHTALYWYRQSLGQGLEFLIYFQGNSAPDKSGLPSDRFSAERTGGSVSTLTIQRTQQEDSAVYLCASSPDRAQPQHFGDGTRLSIL.